This T cell receptor beta chain derives from a study of control samples from healthy donors and cancer patients. Assay used: immunoSEQ multiplex PCR; TCRdb lists only in-frame clones, some missing. Counted here are about 410,000 clones, more than 80% occurring once; the ten biggest clones make up 5.5% to 8%. Sample: PBMCs. The receptor comes from a man aged 40-49 years with head and neck cancer.

CDR3 sequence reads: CASSQDPVEQYF. CDR3 DNA sequence: TGTGCCAGCAGCCAAGATCCAGTCGAGCAGTACTTC. The rearrangement links TRBV3-1 (or the pseudogene TRBV3-2) to TRBJ2-7, with D unresolved. The germline V gene encodes CDR1 LGHDT and CDR2 YNNKEL (reference sequence). This CDR3 region has 12 residues. The germline V and J ends were trimmed by 0 bases and 6 bases, with 6 bases remaining between them.